This passage covers 10 T cell receptor beta chains from one sample sequenced in a study of blood T cell repertoires in COVID-19. Measured with immunoSEQ multiplex PCR; TCRdb has only the in-frame clones, and not every one. The sample has about 87,000 clones, 86% seen once; the top ten hold 20% to 30%. Sequenced sample: peripheral blood. Source of these receptors: a human donor in a cohort sampled during active COVID-19.

The chain recombines TRBV6-5 with TRBJ1-1; 7 bases match TRBD1. The CDR3 has 16 residues. Germline V CDR1 and CDR2: MNHEY, SVGAGI. J gave up 6 bases and V 0 bases, and 10 bases lay outside the gene matches. CDR3 DNA sequence: TGTGCCAGCAGTTACTCACGGCAGGGGGAAAAGGCTGAAGCTTTCTTT. Amino acid sequence: CASSYSRQGEKAEAFF.

A few counts support this clone. This chain joins TRBV28 and TRBJ2-1; D may be TRBD2 (5 bases). Germline CDR1 reads MDHEN; CDR2 reads SYDVKM. V lost 3 bases, J lost 6 bases, and 15 bases lay in between. The length of the CDR3 is 15 residues. CDR3 DNA: TGTGCCAGCAGTTTCCTAGCAGGCCAGTCCAATGAGCAGTTCTTC. Translating it yields CASSFLAGQSNEQFF.

The genes are TRBV9 and TRBJ2-4; D is possibly TRBD1 (6 bases). V lost 3 bases, J lost 10 bases, and 8 bases lay in between. The CDR3 is 11 amino acids. Germline V CDR1 and CDR2: SGDLS, YYNGEE. CDR3 amino acids: CASSDREIQYF. The CDR3 DNA is TGTGCCAGCAGCGACAGGGAAATTCAGTACTTC. Full variable domain (outside the CDR3, taken from reference TRBV9 and TRBJ2-4): DSGVTQTPKHLITATGQRVTLRCSPRSGDLSVYWYQQSLDQGLQFLIQYYNGEERAKGNILERFSAQQFPDLHSELNLSSLELGDSALYFCASSDREIQYFGAGTRLSVL.

Only a few counts were recorded for this clone. The chain links TRBV3-1 (or the pseudogene TRBV3-2) to TRBJ1-4; 7 positions agree with TRBD1. Germline CDR1 LGHDT, CDR2 YNNKEL (reference sequence). The V and J ends lost 4 bases and 4 bases, in that order; junction bases with no gene match: 3. This CDR3 is 14 amino acids long. In DNA, the CDR3 is TGTGCCAGCAGCCCACAGGGGAATAATGAAAAACTGTTTTTT. This sequence encodes CASSPQGNNEKLFF.

The V gene is TRBV20-1, the J gene TRBJ2-7; tentatively, D is TRBD2 (6 bases). Germline V lookup: CDR1 DFQATT, CDR2 SNEGSKA (reference sequence). This CDR3 has 11 residues. V lost 4 bases and J lost 3, with 7 bases in between. The CDR3 DNA follows: TGCAGTGCTAAGCGGGTCTACGAGCAGTACTTC. It is translated as CSAKRVYEQYF.

This clone turned up a few times. The rearrangement uses TRBV5-8 and TRBJ2-5, with a possible D match to TRBD1 (6 bases). The V gene lost 1 base and the J gene lost 5 bases, with 15 bases spanning the gap. The CDR3 extends over 15 amino acids. The V gene's germline CDR1 is SGHTS and CDR2 YDEGEE. The CDR3 coding sequence is TGTGCCAGCAGCTTGCTAACGGCAGGGGAGGAGACCCAGTACTTC. Its protein product is CASSLLTAGEETQYF.

As regards this clone: Different DNA sequences within this sample yield the same CDR3. V gene TRBV4-1 combines with J gene TRBJ1-1; weak D call: TRBD1 (5 bases). The germline V and J ends were trimmed by 4 bases and 5 bases, with 11 bases remaining between them. CDR1 is MGHRA and CDR2 is YSYEKL in the germline V gene. This CDR3 comprises 13 residues. CDR3 residues: CASSPPRGTEAFF. The DNA of the CDR3 is TGCGCCAGCAGCCCCCCCCGGGGGACTGAAGCTTTCTTT.

The chain uses TRBV6-5 and TRBJ2-7; TRBD1 agrees at 11 bases. The CDR3 contains 14 residues. Germline V gene sequence: CDR1 MNHEY, CDR2 SVGAGI. V lost 6 bases to trimming and J lost 4 bases; unmatched junction nucleotides: 5. CDR3 loop: CASRNGQGAYEQYF. In DNA, the CDR3 is TGTGCCAGCAGAAACGGACAGGGGGCGTACGAGCAGTACTTC.

The chain joins TRBV12-3 or TRBV12-4 to TRBJ1-5; TRBD1 matches 7 bases. The CDR3 is made up of 13 amino acids. Trimming cost V 5 bases and J 5 bases; bases outside gene matches: 3. This chain's CDR3 is CASSDRVDQPQHF. The CDR3 DNA reads TGTGCCAGCAGTGACAGGGTCGATCAGCCCCAGCATTTT.

The chain's CDR3 is CASSTRDSVISYEQYF. The CDR3 nucleotides are TGTGCCAGCAGCACGAGGGACAGCGTGATCTCCTACGAGCAGTACTTC. V usage is TRBV7-8 and J usage is TRBJ2-7, with TRBD1 identical over 7 bases. The CDR3 totals 16 residues. The germline V gene encodes CDR1 SGHVS and CDR2 FQNEAQ. V lost 5 bases, J lost 0 bases, and 10 bases stayed unmatched. Full variable domain (outside the CDR3, taken from reference TRBV7-8 and TRBJ2-7): GAGVSQSPRYKVAKRGQDVALRCDPISGHVSLFWYQQALGQGPEFLTYFQNEAQLDKSGLPSDRFFAERPEGSVSTLKIQRTQQEDSAVYLCASSTRDSVISYEQYFGPGTRLTVT.